These 2 T cell receptor beta chains originate from one sample sequenced in a study of blood T cell repertoires in COVID-19. Repertoires were generated with immunoSEQ multiplex PCR, while TCRdb's copy carries only in-frame clones and drops some. The sample carries about 270,000 clones, around nine tenths recorded once. What was sequenced was peripheral blood. All receptors come from a woman aged 55-70 years who had recovered from COVID-19.

This clone has more than one count but fewer than ten. The chain uses TRBV10-1 and TRBJ2-5; D remains ambiguous. This CDR3 has 12 amino acids. Germline values: CDR1 WNHNN, CDR2 SYGVQD (reference sequence). V was pared by 2 bases and J by 5 bases, with 6 bases between. CDR3 region: CASSEGPETQYF. The CDR3, as DNA: TGCGCCAGCAGTGAGGGGCCGGAGACCCAGTACTTC.

This clone showed up just once. V gene TRBV7-3 combines with J gene TRBJ2-1, with TRBD2 matching 9 bases. CDR3 length equals 19 residues. V lost 5 bases to trimming and J lost 4 bases; unmatched junction nucleotides: 18. Germline V gene sequence: CDR1 SGHTA, CDR2 FQGTGA. Here the CDR3 reads CASSPLGRGGVRDYNEQFF. The CDR3, as DNA: TGTGCCAGCAGCCCCCTAGGGCGGGGGGGCGTACGTGATTACAATGAGCAGTTCTTC.